Sequencing of this TCR beta chain was carried out in a study of shared clonotypes between healthy human individuals. Study context: With ages of 18 to 49, the donors were a couple of women and a few men.

Using immunoSEQ multiplex PCR, the repertoire was profiled, and TCRdb retains in-frame clones only, with some absent. The repertoire has about 490,000 clones, roughly four fifths of them found once; the top ten carry roughly 13%. Participating donors were healthy, HIV-negative adults free of recent acute infections or vaccinations. All participating donors were Caucasian adults from Nashville, Tennessee. About 100 million PBMCs supplied genomic DNA for unsorted samples. Remarks on this clone: This may arise from a read error, as a much more abundant clone is one base away.

CDR1 and CDR2 (germline): SGHNT, YYREEE (reference sequence). The V and J ends lost 4 bases and 1 base respectively, with 8 bases between them. The CDR3 consists of 13 residues. The chain employs TRBV5-4 and TRBJ1-1; D perhaps matches TRBD1 (6 bases). The clonotype was recovered from a woman aged 40 to 49 in good health. Some clones in this sample may be carry-over from other donors' samples. What was sequenced was PBMCs. The CDR3 region is CASSPTGNTEAFF. The CDR3 bases are TGTGCCAGCAGCCCGACAGGGAACACTGAAGCTTTCTTT.